This T cell receptor (beta chain) was identified during a study of T cell responses to AZD1222 COVID-19 vaccine. General study results and limits: Possibly, clonal diversity was underestimated; donors were largely white British and included more females. After two AZD1222 doses, spike-specific TCR breadth and depth rose versus day 0. Unmutated variant regions are reportedly the target of nearly half of TCRs that are spike-specific. Repertoire samples came only from after the peak T cell response.

Details on this clone: Its target is unknown.

Method: immunoSEQ multiplex PCR; TCRdb's copy keeps in-frame clones and lacks some. The sample has about 84,000 clones; 80% to 90% are singletons. This CDR3 comprises 15 residues. Germline V gene lookup returns CDR1 SGDLS and CDR2 YYNGEE. Trimming took off 2 bases at V and 7 bases at J, with 18 bases between the two ends. The specimen was peripheral blood, collected 28 days after the second AZD1222 dose. This clonotype was sampled from an adult who received the AZD1222 COVID-19 vaccine. The V and J genes are TRBV9 and TRBJ1-1, with D tentatively TRBD1 (5 bases). The CDR3 DNA sequence: TGTGCCAGCAGCGTCGGACATACAGCAACATATGAAGCTTTCTTT. Translating it yields CASSVGHTATYEAFF.